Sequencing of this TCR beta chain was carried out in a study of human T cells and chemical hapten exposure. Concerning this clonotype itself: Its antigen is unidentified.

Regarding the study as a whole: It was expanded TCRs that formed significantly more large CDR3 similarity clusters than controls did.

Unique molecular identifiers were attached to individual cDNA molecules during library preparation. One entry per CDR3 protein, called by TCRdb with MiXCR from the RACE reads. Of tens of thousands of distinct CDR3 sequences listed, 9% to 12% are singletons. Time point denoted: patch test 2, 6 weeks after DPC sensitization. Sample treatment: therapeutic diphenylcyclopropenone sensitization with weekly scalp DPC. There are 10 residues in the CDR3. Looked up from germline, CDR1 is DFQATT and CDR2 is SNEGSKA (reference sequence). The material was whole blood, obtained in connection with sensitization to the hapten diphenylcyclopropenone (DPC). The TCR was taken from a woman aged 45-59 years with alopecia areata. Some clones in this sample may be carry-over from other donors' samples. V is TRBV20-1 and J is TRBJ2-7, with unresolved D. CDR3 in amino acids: CRGLVNEQYF. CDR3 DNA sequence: TGCAGGGGTTTGGTCAACGAGCAGTACTTC.